This T cell receptor beta chain is drawn from a study of blood T cell repertoires in COVID-19. The CDR3 runs 17 residues. Trimming took 0 bases from V and 5 from J; bases not matched to a gene: 8. Germline V gene sequence: CDR1 MGHRA, CDR2 YSYEKL. Clones were read by immunoSEQ multiplex PCR, and TCRdb kept only the in-frame ones, dropping some. The table includes about 190,000 clones, 76% detected once. Sequenced input: PBMCs or T cells enriched from blood (not recorded which). This TCR derives from a woman between 50 and 59 years old with acute COVID-19. The V and J genes are TRBV4-1 and TRBJ2-2; 8 nucleotides align to TRBD2. CDR3 region: CASSQEGTSLRTGELFF. The DNA for the CDR3 is TGCGCCAGCAGCCAAGAAGGGACTAGTCTTCGTACCGGGGAGCTGTTTTTT.